The TCR beta chain described here comes from a study of blood T cells in healthy people across ages. General study results and limits: Unsorted PBMCs blocked a conclusive comparison of naive and antigen-experienced cells. Diversity estimates from one million T cells were considered underestimates.

The CDR3 extends over 14 amino acids. Germline V CDR1 and CDR2: DFQATT, SNEGSKA (reference sequence). Regarding this clonotype: What it binds is not known. This clone may be a read error of a much larger clone one base away. The CDR3 end shows no conserved phenylalanine or tryptophan, and so a read error is likely.

The authors ran a second PCR of roughly 7 to 11 cycles using a sample-barcoded 5' primer and a J-beta primer mix. TCRdb called the 5' RACE reads again in MiXCR, with one record for every CDR3 protein. The data show 1,100,000 or so distinct CDR3 sequences, around 45% seen once. The sequence came from a woman in her fifties or sixties in good health. Sequencing used blood. The V call is TRBV20-1, the J call TRBJ2-5, with 9 bases aligning to TRBD2. The J call may not be correct, given that the DNA end is closer to TRBJ2-7. The DNA of the CDR3 is TGCAGTGCTAGAGTTGGCGGGAGGGACTACGAGCAGTACTAC. It is translated as CSARVGGRDYEQYY.